This T cell receptor (beta chain) was recorded in a study of tumor-infiltrating lymphocytes in primary liver carcinoma (dated by TCRdb to 2016 to 2017). Turning to the overall study: Of the five patients (three men and two women, aged 30 to 69 years), four had hepatocellular carcinoma and one had combined HCC and intrahepatic cholangiocarcinoma. Tumors of the five patients were stage T1-T3 N0M0 with maximum diameters of 4.2 to 10 cm. Samples yielded roughly 3.65 to 7.5 million productive TCRbeta reads; read depth did not differ significantly between tissue types. Across five regions of each liver tumor, along with adjacent normal tissue and blood, the study brought together TCRbeta repertoire sequencing, expression microarrays and whole-exome sequencing. A total of 35 or so specimens from 5 patients, comprising 25 or so tumor regions, 5 adjacent noncancerous liver tissues and 5 peripheral blood samples, were covered by TCRbeta repertoire sequencing. Agilent mRNA microarray profiling was performed on the roughly 25 tumor region samples to relate TCRbeta repertoire diversity to the local molecular phenotype. Reproducibility between technical replicate repertoires was high, with correlation coefficients above 0.95 and mean shared-clone rates approximately 0.88. Findings and caveats that apply to the study as a whole: Only the TCR beta chain was sequenced, which likely underestimates true repertoire diversity because unpaired alpha chains were not captured. Pairs of tumor regions showed greater repertoire overlap (mean around 36%) than tumor-adjacent pairs (17%) or tumor-blood pairs (approximately 15%), which is consistent with antigen-driven expansion. Only about 7-24% of top clones were present in all five regions of a tumor, suggesting spatial heterogeneity of tumor-infiltrating T cells. The top 250 clones accounted for a significantly greater share of the repertoire in tumors than in blood (p = 0.039). With just five patients in the study, the authors point out that the findings should be validated in a larger study. Comparison of CD4+ and CD8+ T cell repertoires was precluded by the use of bulk unsorted samples.

On this clonotype itself: Its specific antigen is unknown. Qualities for individual bases were not recorded, and no much larger clone is one base off.

A constant-region primer and ProtoScript II reverse transcriptase were used to reverse-transcribe TCRbeta-specific cDNA from roughly 0.55 ug total RNA. TCRbeta libraries were built with three nested multiplex PCR rounds, a slightly modified ARM-PCR procedure. Each of the first two PCR rounds ran for approximately 10 cycles and used multiplex TRBV1-TRBV30 forward primers together with a Cbeta reverse primer. Sample barcodes and Illumina adapters were attached in a final 25-cycle PCR using Deep VentR polymerase. Before sequencing, amplicons of 200-500 bp were gel-purified using a QIAquick gel extraction kit. The TCRbeta amplicons were sequenced with 250-bp paired-end reads on an Illumina HiSeq 2500. As for the authors' bioinformatics: Trimmomatic v0.33 was used to quality-trim the reads, and FLASH v1.2.11 was used to merge paired reads so that full CDR3 sequences could be recovered. V, D and J germline segments were assigned to the rearranged TCRbeta sequences by MiGEC v1.2.1b. Clonotype statistics and Shannon-Wiener diversity indices were computed with VDJtools v1.0.0. To reduce sampling bias, subsequent analyses other than the diversity analysis used only the 250 most abundant clonotypes in each sample. In TCRdb, the public reads were trimmed at Q25 with fastp and aligned with MiXCR, with productive beta chains retained. Each record represents a unique CDR3 protein, reported with the most common genes and DNA among its rows. The V and J calls and clone size come from TCRdb's table, not from the authors' own analysis. The sample table holds about 66,000 distinct CDR3 sequences, of which about 65% were seen once. 40% to 45% of the sample is in the top ten clones.

In the germline V gene, CDR1 corresponds to SGHAT and CDR2 to FQNNGV. The CDR3 sequence holds 14 residues, the cysteine and phenylalanine included. The DNA shown is the 42-base CDR3, in frame from base 1. Relative to germline, V is 5 bases shorter and J is 7 bases shorter, with 15 bases between their ends. Without any cell sorting, total RNA and DNA were co-extracted from roughly 20-30 mg of bulk tissue using the AllPrep DNA/RNA mini kit. Roughly five patients with histopathologically diagnosed primary liver carcinoma underwent surgical resection in China between 2015 and March 2016. At the time of sampling, the patients had chronic HBV infection and had not received any treatment. Five spatially separated regions were sampled from each tumor: the superior, inferior, left-lateral and right-lateral poles, plus the tumor centre. Histology showed that every tumor sample contained more than 75% viable tumor cells. Fresh tumor and adjacent tissue pieces were bisected; one half was stored in RNAlater at -80°C, the other sent for histology.

This sequence originates from a man aged 35 to 55 with primary liver carcinoma and hepatitis B virus infection. Sequenced sample: liver tumor tissue from sampling region 4. The sample's cell subset or site label, in plain terms: tumor region T4, right-lateral pole. Here the chain combines TRBV11-2 and TRBJ2-1; a tentative D match to TRBD1 spans 7 bases. The CDR3 here reads CASSARPGGNEQFF. The sequenced DNA is TGTGCCAGCAGCGCCCGCCCAGGGGGGAATGAGCAGTTCTTC.